Listed below are T cell receptor beta chains from one sample, sequenced in a study of T cells in Graves' hyperthyroidism and ophthalmopathy. MiXCR was run by TCRdb on the multiplex PCR reads, yielding one entry per CDR3 protein. Of fewer than 750,000 distinct CDR3 sequences listed, roughly 15% were seen once; the top ten hold around 4.5%. The specimen was blood. Every receptor here comes from a woman aged 40 to 49 with Graves' ophthalmopathy. CDR3s include the opening cysteine and the closing phenylalanine or tryptophan.

J	V	CDR3
TRBJ2-7	TRBV7-2	CASSYPGTGAYEQYF
TRBJ2-7	TRBV19	CASSIKNAGIQSYEQYF
TRBJ2-5	TRBV18	CASSPKDRSETQYF
TRBJ2-7	TRBV2	CASRGTEAFSYEQYF
TRBJ1-2	TRBV7-2	CASSAGFSVTYGYTF
TRBJ1-5	TRBV25-1	CASAPTGTGDQPQHF
TRBJ1-1	TRBV11-2	CASSPGQSLNTEAFF
TRBJ1-1	TRBV3-1	CASSHGQEAFF
TRBJ1-1	TRBV6-2/TRBV6-3	CASSPIDIRDGVNTEAFF
TRBJ1-2	TRBV6-2/TRBV6-3	CASSKSTAGYTF
TRBJ1-1	TRBV20-1	CSAREIDRGDTEAFF
TRBJ2-5	TRBV6-1	CASSGLLRQETQYF